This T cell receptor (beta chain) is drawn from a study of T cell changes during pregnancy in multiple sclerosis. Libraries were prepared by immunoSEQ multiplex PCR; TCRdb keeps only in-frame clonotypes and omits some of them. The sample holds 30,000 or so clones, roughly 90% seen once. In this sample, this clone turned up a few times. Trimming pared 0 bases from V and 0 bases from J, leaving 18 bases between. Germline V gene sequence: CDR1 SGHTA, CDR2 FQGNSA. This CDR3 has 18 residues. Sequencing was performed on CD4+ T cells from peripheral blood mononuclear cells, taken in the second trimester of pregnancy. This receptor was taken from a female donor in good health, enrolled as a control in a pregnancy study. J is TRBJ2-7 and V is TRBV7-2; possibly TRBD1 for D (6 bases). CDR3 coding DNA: TGTGCCAGCAGCTTAGCACCAGGACAGACACGATCCTCCTACGAGCAGTACTTC. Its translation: CASSLAPGQTRSSYEQYF. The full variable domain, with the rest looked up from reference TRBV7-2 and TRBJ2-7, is GAGVSQSPSNKVTEKGKDVELRCDPISGHTALYWYRQSLGQGLEFLIYFQGNSAPDKSGLPSDRFSAERTGGSVSTLTIQRTQQEDSAVYLCASSLAPGQTRSSYEQYFGPGTRLTVT.